This T cell receptor (beta chain) derives from a study of human CD8 memory T cell subsets. Study-level results: Both stem-like memory T cells and precursor exhausted T cells showed comparably high diversity, which set them apart from effector memory cells.

Enrichment for total CD8+ T cells was performed by negative magnetic separation. As concerns this clonotype: The antigen is undetermined.

Production of TCR beta libraries used UMI-labeled 5' RACE as the method. Reprocessing the 5' RACE reads, TCRdb reports a single entry for every CDR3 protein and omits DNA. Recorded for this sample: 6,000 to 8,500 distinct CDR3 sequences. From germline, CDR1 is LNHDA and CDR2 SQIVND (reference sequence). The CDR3 consists of 17 residues. This chain uses TRBV19 with TRBJ2-3; without DNA, the TCRdb call of TRBD1 cannot be checked. The specimen was CD8+ T cells from PBMCs. This receptor was obtained from a human donor in good health. CDR3 loop: CASGTGRASGDLDTQYF.